One and the same sample provided the 18 T cell receptor beta chains below, sequenced in a study of CD8 T cells in Susac syndrome. When the RNA was reverse transcribed, random hexamers were used with an input of roughly 0.45 to 1 ug. TCRdb passed the immunoSEQ multiplex PCR reads through MiXCR, listing each CDR3 protein once. The sample has about 200,000 distinct CDR3 sequences; about 95% are singletons. Sequenced material: CD4+ T cells from PBMCs. These receptors were taken from a human donor with multiple sclerosis.

V and J are TRBV6-1 and TRBJ2-5, with D uncertain. Trimming cost V 6 bases and J 3 bases, with 23 bases left between them. Germline-derived CDR1 and CDR2 are MNHNS and SASEGT. This CDR3 is 17 amino acids long. The CDR3 loop is CASRDDGLYRFKETQYF. CDR3 DNA: TGTGCCAGCAGGGACGACGGCTTGTATCGCTTCAAAGAGACCCAGTACTTC.

The chain has TRBV5-1 and TRBJ2-1; D is perhaps TRBD1 or TRBD2 (5 bases each). The CDR3 consists of 14 residues. Germline V gives CDR1 SGHRS, CDR2 YFSETQ. The V gene lost 4 bases and the J gene lost 2 bases, with 10 bases spanning the gap. CDR3 in amino acids: CASSRWGPYNEQFF. Here the CDR3 DNA reads TGCGCCAGCAGCAGGTGGGGACCCTACAATGAGCAGTTCTTC.

V usage is TRBV29-1 and J usage is TRBJ1-1; D might be TRBD1 (5 bases). The germline V and J ends were trimmed by 3 bases and 0 bases, with 8 bases remaining between them. The germline gives CDR1 SQVTM, CDR2 ANQGSEA. This CDR3 spans 13 amino acids. This chain's CDR3 is CSVEGRVNTEAFF. For the CDR3, the DNA is TGCAGCGTTGAGGGCAGGGTGAACACTGAAGCTTTCTTT.

The chain couples TRBV15 to TRBJ2-1; D is unresolved. This CDR3 contains 12 residues. V was shortened by 5 bases and J by 7 bases, with 9 bases between the two germline ends. Germline values: CDR1 LNHNV, CDR2 YYDKDF (reference sequence). CDR3 protein: CATSGVENEQFF. The DNA of the CDR3 is TGTGCCACCAGCGGAGTTGAGAATGAGCAGTTCTTC. Drawing the rest from reference TRBV15 and TRBJ2-1, the complete variable domain is DAMVIQNPRYQVTQFGKPVTLSCSQTLNHNVMYWYQQKSSQAPKLLFHYYDKDFNNEADTPDNFQSRRPNTSFCFLDIRSPGLGDTAMYLCATSGVENEQFFGPGTRLTVL.

The rearrangement joins TRBV30 to TRBJ1-5, with D perhaps matching TRBD1 (5 bases). V was shortened by 2 bases and J by 4 bases, with 6 bases between the two germline ends. The CDR3 has 12 residues. Germline V gene lookup returns CDR1 GTSNPN and CDR2 SVGIG (reference sequence). The CDR3 is CAWSWGNQPQHF. The CDR3 DNA follows: TGTGCCTGGAGTTGGGGGAATCAGCCCCAGCATTTT. Variable domain in full (rest from reference TRBV30 and TRBJ1-5): SQTIHQWPATLVQPVGSPLSLECTVEGTSNPNLYWYRQAAGRGLQLLFYSVGIGQISSEVPQNLSASRPQDRQFILSSKKLLLSDSGFYLCAWSWGNQPQHFGDGTRLSIL.

The V and J genes are TRBV3-1 and TRBJ1-4, with 8 bases identical to TRBD1. The germline V gene has CDR1 LGHDT and CDR2 YNNKEL (reference sequence). The ends lost 3 bases at V and 10 bases at J; junction bases unmatched: 10. CDR3 length equals 15 residues. The chain's CDR3 is CASSHNPGQVGKLFF. CDR3 DNA sequence: TGTGCCAGCAGCCATAACCCGGGACAGGTTGGAAAACTGTTTTTT.

The CDR3 DNA sequence: TGTGCCAGCTCACCTGGGACAGGGACCCTCTCCTACGAGCAGTACTTC. This sequence encodes CASSPGTGTLSYEQYF. The chain has TRBV18 and TRBJ2-7; 9 bases align to TRBD1. This CDR3 region has 16 residues. CDR1 is KGHSH, CDR2 LQKENI, per germline. V shed 3 bases, J shed 0 bases, and the junction held 6 bases outside the gene matches.

The chain recombines TRBV7-9 with TRBJ2-1, with D perhaps TRBD1 or TRBD2 (6 bases each). In germline, CDR1 is SEHNR, CDR2 FQNEAQ (reference sequence). The CDR3 runs to 13 residues. Trimming removed 4 bases at V and 9 bases at J, with 13 bases between. The CDR3 region has the DNA TGTGCCAGCAGCTCCTGGGGGGCACGTGAGCAGTTCTTC. Translating gives CASSSWGAREQFF.

This chain connects TRBV7-3 to TRBJ2-2; D unresolved. The CDR3 has 17 amino acids. The germline CDR1 and CDR2 sequences are SGHTA and FQGTGA. V was cut by 0 bases and J by 0 bases, with 11 bases left in between. Here the CDR3 reads CASSLTAEETNTGELFF. Written as DNA, the CDR3 is TGTGCCAGCAGCTTAACCGCCGAAGAAACGAACACCGGGGAGCTGTTTTTT.

The gene calls are TRBV30 and TRBJ2-4, with 7 bases identical to TRBD2. V shed 7 bases and J 9 bases; nucleotides not matched to a gene: 9. Germline CDR1 and CDR2: GTSNPN and SVGIG (reference sequence). This CDR3 comprises 12 residues. The CDR3 nucleotides read TGTGCCTCAGGACGTCCGGGGGGCATTCAGTACTTC. Translated: CASGRPGGIQYF.

This clonotype was seen once. The rearrangement joins TRBV7-9 to TRBJ2-7; weak D call: TRBD2 (5 bases). The CDR3 covers 13 residues. V was clipped by 5 bases and J by 7 bases, with 15 bases between them. CDR1 is SEHNR and CDR2 is FQNEAQ in the germline V gene (reference sequence). Here the CDR3 reads CASSPSRVEEQYF. The CDR3 nucleotides read TGTGCCAGCAGCCCTAGCCGGGTAGAAGAGCAGTACTTC.

The V gene is TRBV9, the J gene TRBJ1-2, with D uncertain. Germline V gives CDR1 SGDLS, CDR2 YYNGEE. The CDR3 extends over 13 amino acids. V lost 4 bases and J lost 6, with 13 bases in between. Here the CDR3 reads CASSKVGGNGYTF. The CDR3 DNA is TGTGCCAGCAGCAAAGTTGGAGGCAATGGCTACACCTTC.

The rearrangement joins TRBV7-8 to TRBJ2-1; 13 nucleotides align to TRBD2. Germline V gene data show CDR1 as SGHVS and CDR2 as FQNEAQ. With V trimmed by 4 bases and J by 11 bases, 5 bases remained unmatched. The CDR3 contains 14 residues. CDR3 loop: CASSYGLAGAQQFF. The CDR3, as DNA: TGTGCCAGCAGCTACGGACTAGCGGGGGCGCAGCAGTTCTTC.

V is TRBV29-1 and J is TRBJ1-1, with 7 bases matching TRBD1. Germline trimming cut 7 bases from V and 1 base from J; bases unmatched to any gene: 6. CDR1 is SQVTM and CDR2 is ANQGSEA in the germline V gene. The CDR3 is made up of 13 amino acids. CDR3 region: CSASTGRNTEAFF. CDR3 bases: TGCAGCGCCTCGACAGGGAGGAACACTGAAGCTTTCTTT.

The chain combines TRBV19 with TRBJ1-2, with D unclear. V lost 4 bases to trimming and J lost 5 bases, with 11 bases between them. The CDR3 runs to 13 residues. Germline assignment: CDR1 LNHDA and CDR2 SQIVND (reference sequence). This CDR3 is CASSTRGPYGYTF. In DNA form, the CDR3 reads TGTGCCAGTAGTACACGCGGACCGTATGGCTACACCTTC.

This clonotype has just a few counts. The chain combines TRBV30 with TRBJ1-5; possible D gene TRBD1, 5 bases. There are 13 residues in the CDR3. Germline V gene data show CDR1 as GTSNPN and CDR2 as SVGIG (reference sequence). V lost 0 bases and J lost 7, with 10 bases in between. CDR3 residues: CAWSVQGGQPQHF. The DNA for the CDR3 is TGTGCCTGGAGTGTCCAGGGCGGACAGCCCCAGCATTTT. The full variable domain, rest sourced from reference TRBV30 and TRBJ1-5, is SQTIHQWPATLVQPVGSPLSLECTVEGTSNPNLYWYRQAAGRGLQLLFYSVGIGQISSEVPQNLSASRPQDRQFILSSKKLLLSDSGFYLCAWSVQGGQPQHFGDGTRLSIL.

This rearrangement joins TRBV24-1 to TRBJ2-7; 9 nucleotides align to TRBD2. CDR3 length equals 13 residues. With 4 bases clipped from V and 9 bases from J, the junction kept 6 bases outside the gene matches. Germline loops: CDR1 KGHDR, CDR2 SFDVKD. CDR3: CATSDPGTSRQYF. CDR3 DNA sequence: TGTGCCACCAGTGACCCCGGGACTAGCAGGCAGTACTTC.

The CDR3 DNA sequence: TGCAGTGGAAAGGAACCCTCACTTGAGACCCAGTACTTC. It translates to CSGKEPSLETQYF. This chain uses TRBV20-1 with TRBJ2-5, with unresolved D. The CDR3 runs 13 residues. V lost 7 bases to trimming and J lost 5 bases, with 17 bases between them. Germline CDR1 DFQATT, CDR2 SNEGSKA (reference sequence).